The 27 T cell receptor beta chains below were found in one sample sequenced in a study of cytomegalovirus exposure and HLA in healthy donors. Amplification used 60 Vbeta primers and 13 Jbeta primers. Profiling relied on immunoSEQ multiplex PCR, and the TCRdb table lists in-frame clones only, not all of them. The sample carries roughly 120,000 clones, around 80% recorded once. Sequencing was carried out using PBMCs. These receptors all stem from a human donor in good health.

V gene TRBV19 combines with J gene TRBJ1-2, with 7 positions matching TRBD1. Germline V gene sequence: CDR1 LNHDA, CDR2 SQIVND (reference sequence). With V trimmed by 6 bases and J by 4 bases, 8 bases remained unmatched. The CDR3 runs to 14 residues. CDR3 bases: TGTGCCAGTAGCATCGGCAGGGGGGCCTATGGCTACACCTTC. This gives the protein CASSIGRGAYGYTF.

V usage is TRBV5-1 and J usage is TRBJ2-1; unclear D gene. With 0 bases removed from V and 5 bases from J, the gap between germline ends came to 6 bases. Germline values: CDR1 SGHRS, CDR2 YFSETQ. The CDR3 extends over 13 amino acids. The CDR3 spells CASSLDSNNEQFF. CDR3 bases: TGCGCCAGCAGCTTGGACAGCAACAATGAGCAGTTCTTC.

A few counts support this clone. The chain links TRBV6-5 to TRBJ2-1, with 8 bases matching TRBD2. The junction had 6 bases not matched to a gene; V was cut back by 6 bases and J by 8 bases. The germline CDR1 and CDR2 sequences are MNHEY and SVGAGI. This CDR3 region has 13 residues. This CDR3 reads CASSPLAGYEQFF. The CDR3 DNA is TGTGCCAGCAGCCCTTTAGCGGGGTATGAGCAGTTCTTC.

The chain employs TRBV9 and TRBJ1-2, with 7 bases aligning to TRBD1. Per germline, CDR1 SGDLS and CDR2 YYNGEE. V lost 7 bases, J lost 2 bases, and 5 bases stayed unmatched. CDR3 length equals 13 residues. DNA for the CDR3: TGTGCCAGCGCCGGGACAGAGAACTATGGCTACACCTTC. It specifies CASAGTENYGYTF.

The rearrangement links TRBV28 to TRBJ2-1; D remains ambiguous. V was pared by 3 bases and J by 5 bases, with 14 bases between. CDR3 length equals 15 residues. The germline CDR1 and CDR2 sequences are MDHEN and SYDVKM. CDR3 loop: CASSFGRFTDNEQFF. The CDR3 DNA reads TGTGCCAGCAGTTTTGGCAGATTCACAGACAATGAGCAGTTCTTC.

The gene calls are TRBV11-2 and TRBJ2-7; a weak D match, TRBD2 (6 bases). The CDR3 is 13 amino acids. Trimming cost V 10 bases and J 6 bases, with 19 bases left between them. Per the germline V gene, CDR1 is SGHAT and CDR2 is FQNNGV. The CDR3 DNA is TGTGCCACCATGTCCGGGGGTCTTGTCGAGCAGTACTTC. Amino acids: CATMSGGLVEQYF.

As for this clone: Other DNA variants within this sample encode the same CDR3. V and J are TRBV28 and TRBJ2-7, with D maybe TRBD2 (6 bases). Trimming stripped 6 bases from V and 4 bases from J, with 7 bases between. Looked up from germline, CDR1 is MDHEN and CDR2 is SYDVKM. The CDR3 consists of 11 residues. The CDR3 DNA sequence: TGTGCCAGCAGGGAGGGTTACGAGCAGTACTTC. Amino acids: CASREGYEQYF.

The gene calls are TRBV7-9 and TRBJ2-5; D is ambiguous. Germline V CDR1 and CDR2: SEHNR, FQNEAQ (reference sequence). The CDR3 runs to 10 residues. Trimming shortened V by 9 bases and J by 4 bases, and 6 bases separated the two germline ends. The CDR3 spells CARGPETQYF. The CDR3 nucleotides are TGTGCCAGGGGCCCAGAGACCCAGTACTTC.

The chain couples TRBV7-8 to TRBJ1-4; possibly TRBD1 for D (5 bases). Germline V CDR1 and CDR2: SGHVS, FQNEAQ. The CDR3 is 14 residues long. The CDR3 is CATTESNPNEKLFF. CDR3 nucleotide sequence: TGTGCTACGACAGAGTCTAATCCTAATGAAAAACTGTTTTTT.

The gene calls are TRBV4-1 and TRBJ2-2; D may be TRBD1 (6 bases). V lost 0 bases and J lost 1, with 12 bases in between. The CDR3 consists of 17 residues. Germline V gene lookup returns CDR1 MGHRA and CDR2 YSYEKL. The DNA for the CDR3 is TGCGCCAGCAGCCAAGATTCAGGGGCCCAGAACACCGGGGAGCTGTTTTTT. This translates into CASSQDSGAQNTGELFF.

This chain connects TRBV11-2 to TRBJ2-6; D not resolved. V was pared by 7 bases and J by 0 bases, with 7 bases between. Germline CDR1 reads SGHAT; CDR2 reads FQNNGV. This CDR3 is built from 14 residues. For the CDR3, the DNA is TGTGCCAGCATTCCCTCCTCTGGGGCCAACGTCCTGACTTTC. It specifies CASIPSSGANVLTF.

The CDR3 sequence: CASGLAGIGARFRDTQYF. The CDR3 DNA follows: TGTGCCAGCGGACTAGCGGGGATCGGGGCACGGTTTAGAGATACGCAGTATTTT. This chain connects TRBV19 to TRBJ2-3; 12 positions agree with TRBD2. Per the germline V gene, CDR1 is LNHDA and CDR2 is SQIVND (reference sequence). The V gene end was trimmed by 9 bases and the J gene end by 5 bases; junction bases not matched to a gene: 18. There are 18 residues in the CDR3.

This chain links TRBV7-9 with TRBJ1-2, with TRBD1 matching over 9 bases. Trimming at V came to 0 bases and at J to 2 bases, leaving 7 bases not matched to a gene. CDR1 and CDR2 from the germline V gene are SEHNR and FQNEAQ (reference sequence). This CDR3 region has 17 residues. The CDR3: CASSLAVGQGNNYGYTF. The CDR3 nucleotides are TGTGCCAGCAGCTTAGCAGTGGGACAGGGAAACAACTATGGCTACACCTTC.

The rearrangement joins TRBV27 to TRBJ2-3; no firm D call. The CDR3 runs to 12 residues. The V gene lost 5 bases and the J gene lost 0 bases, with 3 bases spanning the gap. Germline-derived CDR1 and CDR2 are MNHEY and SMNVEV (reference sequence). The CDR3 protein is CASSPSTDTQYF. In nucleotides, the CDR3 is TGTGCCAGCAGTCCTAGCACAGATACGCAGTATTTT.

V usage is TRBV28 and J usage is TRBJ1-4; D not resolved. The germline gives CDR1 MDHEN, CDR2 SYDVKM. There are 15 residues in the CDR3. Trimming took off 6 bases at V and 3 bases at J, with 14 bases between the two ends. CDR3 in DNA: TGTGCCAGCAGCCCCTGGGGAGAGGCTAATGAAAAACTGTTTTTT. Residues: CASSPWGEANEKLFF.

A note on this clone: One junction end disagrees with the germline gene, perhaps due to a read error. This chain joins TRBV7-9 and TRBJ1-2; D remains unclear. The germline V gene has CDR1 SEHNR and CDR2 FQNEAQ (reference sequence). The CDR3 spans 15 residues. CDR3 loop: CSSSSSQDSNYGYTF. The CDR3 DNA sequence: TGTTCCAGCAGCTCCTCTCAGGATTCCAACTATGGCTACACCTTC.

The chain employs TRBV7-2 and TRBJ2-3; D is unclear. The CDR3 loop spans 14 amino acids. The germline V gene encodes CDR1 SGHTA and CDR2 FQGNSA. Trimming removed 3 bases at V and 6 bases at J, with 13 bases between. The CDR3 sequence is CASSFLSHGDTQYF. DNA for the CDR3: TGTGCCAGCAGCTTCCTCTCCCACGGGGATACGCAGTATTTT.

The chain links TRBV18 to TRBJ1-1; D perhaps matches TRBD1 (6 bases). The CDR3 is 15 amino acids. The germline V and J ends were trimmed by 4 bases and 6 bases, with 18 bases remaining between them. Germline loops: CDR1 KGHSH, CDR2 LQKENI. The CDR3, as DNA: TGTGCCAGCTCACAATCGGGGGGCAGGGTCCCTGAAGCTTTCTTT. Its protein is CASSQSGGRVPEAFF. The full variable domain, with the rest looked up from reference TRBV18 and TRBJ1-1, is NAGVMQNPRHLVRRRGQEARLRCSPMKGHSHVYWYRQLPEEGLKFMVYLQKENIIDESGMPKERFSAEFPKEGPSILRIQQVVRGDSAAYFCASSQSGGRVPEAFFGQGTRLTVV.

This clone was counted between two and nine times. The rearrangement links TRBV4-1 to TRBJ1-2; D not certain. Germline-derived CDR1 and CDR2 are MGHRA and YSYEKL. Trimming left V 0 bases short and J 4 bases short, with 9 bases between. The CDR3 is made up of 14 amino acids. The CDR3 nucleotides read TGCGCCAGCAGCCAAGACACAGCTATCTATGGCTACACCTTC. Protein sequence: CASSQDTAIYGYTF.

This sequence joins TRBV2 and TRBJ2-5, with a possible D match to TRBD2 (5 bases). This CDR3 has 15 amino acids. Trimming left V 4 bases short and J 5 bases short, with 17 bases between. Germline V lookup: CDR1 SNHLY, CDR2 FYNNEI. Here the CDR3 reads CASSVVTSGRETQYF. CDR3 nucleotide sequence: TGTGCCAGCAGTGTTGTAACTAGTGGGCGGGAGACCCAGTACTTC. The whole variable domain, remainder taken from reference TRBV2 and TRBJ2-5, is EPEVTQTPSHQVTQMGQEVILRCVPISNHLYFYWYRQILGQKVEFLVSFYNNEISEKSEIFDDQFSVERPDGSNFTLKIRSTKLEDSAMYFCASSVVTSGRETQYFGPGTRLLVL.

V usage is TRBV14 and J usage is TRBJ2-5; tentatively, D is TRBD1 (5 bases). The CDR3 spans 13 residues. Germline assignment: CDR1 SGHDN and CDR2 FVKESK. Trimming left V 6 bases short and J 0 bases short, with 8 bases between. This CDR3 is CASRSRDQETQYF. DNA of the CDR3: TGTGCCAGCAGATCCAGGGACCAAGAGACCCAGTACTTC.

This chain uses TRBV11-2 with TRBJ2-3; D remains ambiguous. The CDR3 has 15 residues. Between the trimmed V and J ends, which lost 4 bases and 2 bases, there was a span of 13 bases. Germline V gives CDR1 SGHAT, CDR2 FQNNGV. The CDR3 coding sequence is TGTGCCAGCAGCTCCCCAGGAACAGTCACAGATACGCAGTATTTT. Amino acid sequence: CASSSPGTVTDTQYF.

This clone was picked up one time. The chain is built from TRBV5-1 and TRBJ2-7; D is unresolved. Trimming removed 1 base from V and 0 bases from J, with 5 bases in between. CDR3 length: 13 residues. The germline V gene has CDR1 SGHRS and CDR2 YFSETQ. The CDR3, as DNA: TGCGCCAGCAGCTTGTCGTCCTCCTACGAGCAGTACTTC. Its protein product is CASSLSSSYEQYF.

The V and J genes are TRBV7-9 and TRBJ2-5; TRBD1 matches at 9 bases. The J call is uncertain, as TRBJ2-7 better fits the DNA end. The CDR3 has 15 amino acids. Germline assignment: CDR1 SEHNR and CDR2 FQNEAQ (reference sequence). CDR3 bases: TGTGCCAGCAGCTTTCAAGGACAGGGGATCAACGAGCAGTACTTC. Protein product: CASSFQGQGINEQYF.

The chain combines TRBV19 with TRBJ1-5; 8 bases fit TRBD1. This CDR3 has 16 amino acids. The V segment lost 5 bases and the J segment 2 bases; nucleotides outside the gene matches: 8. Germline-derived CDR1 and CDR2 are LNHDA and SQIVND (reference sequence). CDR3 nucleotide sequence: TGTGCCAGTAGTTTTGGACAGGGTCGGGGCAATCAGCCCCAGCATTTT. Translation: CASSFGQGRGNQPQHF.

The gene calls are TRBV15 and TRBJ2-5; the D gene is possibly TRBD1 (5 bases). The J call is doubtful: the DNA matches TRBJ2-7 better. There are 15 residues in the CDR3. CDR1 and CDR2 (germline): LNHNV, YYDKDF (reference sequence). The CDR3 coding sequence is TGTGCCACCAGCAGAGTTCCCGACAGACCCTACGAGCAGTACTTC. Its protein is CATSRVPDRPYEQYF.

This clone was seen a handful of times. V usage is TRBV19 and J usage is TRBJ2-3, with 8 bases lining up with TRBD1. Per the germline V gene, CDR1 is LNHDA and CDR2 is SQIVND (reference sequence). CDR3 length: 15 residues. V lost 2 bases, J lost 3 bases, and 4 bases stayed unmatched. The DNA for the CDR3 is TGTGCCAGTAGTATATTACAGGGGGTGACAGATACGCAGTATTTT. Amino acid sequence: CASSILQGVTDTQYF.